One and the same sample provided the 15 T cell receptor beta chains below, sequenced in a study of T cells after yellow fever vaccination. Via MiXCR, TCRdb re-called the 5' RACE reads, giving one row per CDR3 protein. The sample has about 240,000 distinct CDR3 sequences, 6.9% seen once. Specimen: CD4+ T cells sorted from PBMCs, collected 15 days after the yellow fever booster vaccination. The receptors originated from a man aged 25 to 45 who received the YFV17D yellow fever vaccine.

In this sample, this clonotype turned up a few times. The chain is built from TRBV20-1 and TRBJ2-5; 11 bases match TRBD2. The V gene end was trimmed by 0 bases and the J gene end by 5 bases; junction bases not matched to a gene: 5. CDR1 DFQATT and CDR2 SNEGSKA come from the germline V gene (reference sequence). CDR3 size: 15 residues. CDR3 protein: CSARELAGGGETQYF. DNA of the CDR3: TGCAGTGCTAGAGAGTTAGCGGGAGGGGGGGAGACCCAGTACTTC.

The chain joins TRBV18 to TRBJ2-7, with D possibly being TRBD2 (5 bases). CDR1 and CDR2 from the germline V gene are KGHSH and LQKENI. This CDR3 has 14 amino acids. V was clipped by 11 bases and J by 5 bases, with 22 bases between them. DNA for the CDR3: TGTGCCTCTAAACCGGGGAGAGATGGGAACGAGCAGTACTTC. Its translation: CASKPGRDGNEQYF.

As for this clonotype: Since no conserved phenylalanine or tryptophan closes the CDR3, a read error is the likely cause. The chain links TRBV6-2 or TRBV6-3 to TRBJ2-7; 10 nucleotides match TRBD2. Germline V gene sequence: CDR1 MNHEY, CDR2 SVGEGT. V shed 2 bases and J 5 bases; nucleotides not matched to a gene: 12. This CDR3 has 17 residues. This CDR3 reads CASSYRASGRNWNEQYY. The CDR3 DNA reads as TGTGCCAGCAGTTACCGCGCTAGCGGGAGAAATTGGAACGAGCAGTACTAC.

V usage is TRBV7-6 and J usage is TRBJ2-7; 8 bases map to TRBD2. The CDR3 contains 12 residues. Germline-derived CDR1 and CDR2 are SGHVS and FNYEAQ. Trimming cost V 6 bases and J 7 bases; bases outside gene matches: 5. In DNA form, the CDR3 reads TGTGCCAGCAGGCTGCCGGGGGGGGAGCAGTACTTC. Amino acid sequence: CASRLPGGEQYF.

The V gene is TRBV5-1, the J gene TRBJ2-2; 7 nucleotides line up with TRBD2. The V and J ends lost 0 bases and 5 bases, in that order; junction bases with no gene match: 10. Germline loops: CDR1 SGHRS, CDR2 YFSETQ. This CDR3 has 17 residues. CDR3 residues: CASSLDQGLLRTGELFF. The CDR3 DNA reads as TGCGCCAGCAGCTTGGACCAGGGACTACTAAGGACCGGGGAGCTGTTTTTT.

This clonotype was found a few times. The chain employs TRBV16 and TRBJ1-6; D not resolved. Trimming removed 4 bases from V and 7 bases from J, with 14 bases in between. CDR1 and CDR2 from the germline V gene are KGHSY and FQNENV. The CDR3 is 15 amino acids. The CDR3 spells CASSPAGSLNSPLHF. The CDR3 DNA follows: TGTGCCAGCAGCCCCGCGGGCAGCCTCAATTCACCCCTCCACTTT.

This clonotype was counted only a few times. The chain carries TRBV7-9 and TRBJ2-6, with D tentatively TRBD2 (6 bases). Trimming left V 5 bases short and J 0 bases short, with 14 bases between. The CDR3 consists of 17 residues. The germline CDR1 and CDR2 sequences are SEHNR and FQNEAQ (reference sequence). The DNA for the CDR3 is TGTGCCAGCAGCCCCGGCGGGGTCGACTCTGGGGCCAACGTCCTGACTTTC. Its protein is CASSPGGVDSGANVLTF.

This clonotype has a handful of counts. This chain joins TRBV7-3 and TRBJ2-3, with unresolved D. V lost 3 bases to trimming and J lost 0 bases, with 7 bases between them. CDR3 length equals 14 residues. Germline assignment: CDR1 SGHTA and CDR2 FQGTGA. Here the CDR3 reads CASSFQDSTDTQYF. The CDR3 nucleotides are TGTGCCAGCAGCTTTCAAGATAGCACAGATACGCAGTATTTT.

This clonotype is a singleton in its sample. With a much larger clone just one base away, this may be a read error. The chain uses TRBV10-1 and TRBJ2-2; possibly TRBD2 for D (5 bases). Trimming cost V 6 bases and J 4 bases, with 15 bases left between them. The CDR3 loop spans 15 amino acids. Germline lookup yields CDR1 WNHNN and CDR2 SYGVQD (reference sequence). Here the CDR3 DNA reads TGCGCCAGCAGCGGGATCCGGGCGGTCACCGGGGAGCTGTTTTTT. Translating gives CASSGIRAVTGELFF.

The gene calls are TRBV15 and TRBJ2-7, with unresolved D. V lost 5 bases and J lost 4, with 18 bases in between. Germline CDR1 is LNHNV and CDR2 is YYDKDF (reference sequence). CDR3 length: 15 residues. CDR3 coding DNA: TGTGCCACCAGCGCATCCGGGCTCGTGTCATACGAGCAGTACTTC. It is translated as CATSASGLVSYEQYF.

This clonotype was counted only a few times. This rearrangement joins TRBV12-3 or TRBV12-4 to TRBJ2-2; unclear D gene. The V gene lost 7 bases and the J gene lost 8 bases, with 14 bases spanning the gap. The CDR3 sequence is 13 residues long. This chain's CDR3 is CASTFAAGGELFF. The CDR3 nucleotides are TGTGCCAGCACCTTCGCAGCCGGGGGGGAGCTGTTTTTT.

The chain has TRBV24-1 and TRBJ2-7; TRBD2 might be the D (6 bases). Germline V gene sequence: CDR1 KGHDR, CDR2 SFDVKD. The CDR3 covers 15 residues. Trimming removed 7 bases from V and 4 bases from J, with 19 bases in between. The CDR3 here is CATRPPGPGVYEQYF. The CDR3 DNA reads TGTGCCACCAGACCCCCGGGACCGGGAGTGTACGAGCAGTACTTC.

The chain links TRBV10-3 to TRBJ2-3; 7 bases align to TRBD2. Germline CDR1 ENHRY, CDR2 SYGVKD. This CDR3 contains 15 residues. The J segment lost 4 bases and the V segment lost 8 bases, leaving 12 bases of the junction unmatched. DNA for the CDR3: TGTGCCATCCGCAACTCTAGCGGTCGTTCAGATACGCAGTATTTT. Its translation is CAIRNSSGRSDTQYF.

There are many counts of this clonotype. The chain recombines TRBV18 with TRBJ2-7; no clear D. The V and J ends lost 0 bases and 2 bases respectively, with 8 bases between them. Germline V lookup: CDR1 KGHSH, CDR2 LQKENI. The CDR3 is 14 amino acids. Here the CDR3 DNA reads TGTGCCAGCTCACCACCTTCAGGCGCCTACGAGCAGTACTTC. Translation gives CASSPPSGAYEQYF.

This clonotype was detected ten times or more. The J gene is TRBJ1-5, the V gene TRBV20-1, with D possibly matching TRBD1 (5 bases). Germline V gene data show CDR1 as DFQATT and CDR2 as SNEGSKA (reference sequence). V lost 4 bases to trimming and J lost 0 bases, with 10 bases between them. There are 14 residues in the CDR3. CDR3 in DNA: TGCAGTGCTACAGGGTTAGATAGCAATCAGCCCCAGCATTTT. Protein sequence: CSATGLDSNQPQHF.